This note documents a single TCR beta chain sequence. The data were produced by immunoSEQ multiplex PCR, yet TCRdb's version contains in-frame clones alone and is incomplete. Among roughly 300,000 clones, about 90% were seen once, and the ten largest hold roughly 1%. The junction had 3 bases not matched to a gene; V was cut back by 6 bases and J by 4 bases. The CDR3 spans 15 residues. CDR1 MNHEY and CDR2 SVGAGI come from the germline V gene. Among Cohort 3 donors, those recovered had two negative PCRs, clearance, or symptom resolution. This entry belongs to a study of blood T cell repertoires in COVID-19.

The chain recombines TRBV6-5 with TRBJ1-6, with 10 nucleotides matching TRBD1. This receptor was identified in a woman in her thirties who had recovered from COVID-19. The sequenced sample was PBMCs or T cells enriched from blood (not recorded which). The CDR3 DNA sequence: TGTGCCAGCAGCTTGGACAGGGGGTATAATTCACCCCTCCACTTT. Protein sequence: CASSLDRGYNSPLHF.